The rows below give T cell receptor beta chains drawn from one sample of a study of a mutant IDH1 vaccine in newly diagnosed glioma. Measured with immunoSEQ multiplex PCR; TCRdb has only the in-frame clones, and not every one. This table holds about 54,000 clones, roughly 80% found once. These receptors' antigens are unknown. Sequences were derived from PBMCs, sampled from a glioma patient whose treatment included an IDH1 peptide vaccine. The receptor source for this set is a woman aged 18-35 years with glioma. Each CDR3 is given with its conserved first and last residue. Each record gives: D gene, V gene, J gene, clone size, CDR3 protein, CDR3 DNA. The D gene is left open where the match is weak. Clone size is stated in some rows and not others, as once, few, many or a class when expanded.

d_gene: .
v_gene: TRBV30
j_gene: TRBJ1-2
abundance: few
CDR3aa: CAWSTSYGYTF
CDR3nt: TGTGCCTGGAGTACTTCCTATGGCTACACCTTC

d_gene: .
v_gene: TRBV6-1
j_gene: TRBJ2-1
abundance: .
CDR3aa: CASSEVLGTPEFF
CDR3nt: TGTGCCAGCAGTGAAGTCTTGGGGACCCCGGAGTTCTTC

d_gene: TRBD2
v_gene: TRBV14
j_gene: TRBJ2-7
abundance: .
CDR3aa: CASSQATSGRNEQYF
CDR3nt: TGTGCCAGCAGCCAAGCAACTAGCGGGAGGAACGAGCAGTACTTC

d_gene: .
v_gene: TRBV6-1
j_gene: TRBJ2-7
abundance: .
CDR3aa: CASSGPLGRSTEQYF
CDR3nt: TGTGCCAGCAGTGGCCCCCTGGGCAGATCTACCGAGCAGTACTTC

d_gene: TRBD1
v_gene: TRBV29-1
j_gene: TRBJ1-1
abundance: .
CDR3aa: CSVETLGQGAEAFF
CDR3nt: TGCAGCGTCGAAACCTTGGGACAGGGGGCTGAAGCTTTCTTT

d_gene: TRBD1
v_gene: TRBV11-1
j_gene: TRBJ2-3
abundance: .
CDR3aa: CASSLDRGLSDTQYF
CDR3nt: TGTGCCAGCAGCTTAGACAGGGGGCTTTCAGATACGCAGTATTTT

d_gene: .
v_gene: TRBV14
j_gene: TRBJ2-7
abundance: once
CDR3aa: CASSQAPGRQGGPYEQYF
CDR3nt: TGTGCCAGCAGCCAAGCGCCGGGGAGGCAGGGGGGCCCCTACGAGCAGTACTTC

d_gene: .
v_gene: TRBV13
j_gene: TRBJ2-7
abundance: .
CDR3aa: CASSRGTASYEQYF
CDR3nt: TGTGCCAGCAGCCGGGGAACAGCTTCCTACGAGCAGTACTTC

d_gene: TRBD2
v_gene: TRBV7-7
j_gene: TRBJ2-2
abundance: few
CDR3aa: CASSLNSGLARTGELFF
CDR3nt: TGTGCTAGCAGCTTAAACTCCGGACTAGCCCGCACCGGGGAGCTGTTTTTT

d_gene: .
v_gene: TRBV7-6
j_gene: TRBJ1-5
abundance: .
CDR3aa: CASGRGENQPQHF
CDR3nt: TGTGCCAGCGGGAGAGGGGAGAATCAGCCCCAGCATTTT

d_gene: .
v_gene: TRBV30
j_gene: TRBJ1-4
abundance: few
CDR3aa: CAWSEGTGEKLFF
CDR3nt: TGTGCCTGGAGTGAAGGGACGGGCGAAAAACTGTTTTTT

d_gene: .
v_gene: TRBV25-1
j_gene: TRBJ1-1
abundance: .
CDR3aa: CASTPRGRTEAFF
CDR3nt: TGTGCCAGCACCCCAAGGGGTAGGACTGAAGCTTTCTTT

d_gene: .
v_gene: TRBV4-1
j_gene: TRBJ2-3
abundance: .
CDR3aa: CASSQNALEVITDTQYF
CDR3nt: TGCGCCAGCAGCCAAAATGCCCTGGAGGTGATCACAGATACGCAGTATTTT

d_gene: TRBD2
v_gene: TRBV2
j_gene: TRBJ2-7
abundance: .
CDR3aa: CASNPGLGDEQYF
CDR3nt: TGTGCCTCCAACCCGGGACTAGGGGACGAGCAGTACTTC

d_gene: TRBD1
v_gene: TRBV27
j_gene: TRBJ2-7
abundance: .
CDR3aa: CASSGPGQATYEQYF
CDR3nt: TGTGCCAGCAGTGGCCCGGGACAGGCCACCTACGAGCAGTACTTC